The rows below give T cell receptor beta chains drawn from one sample of a study of T cell responses to AZD1222 COVID-19 vaccine. TCRdb's table, derived via immunoSEQ multiplex PCR, lists solely in-frame clones and lacks some. This sample yields 130,000 or so clones, of which 70% to 90% are seen a single time; approximately 9.4% belongs to the top ten. The sequencing used peripheral blood, collected 28 days after the second AZD1222 dose. Receptors were obtained from an adult who received the AZD1222 COVID-19 vaccine. The CDR3 runs from the conserved cysteine through the conserved F or W. A D gene is named only where the DNA matches it firmly. Part of the rows lack a size; the others show once, few, many or a class for expanded clones.

j_call clone_size d_call v_call cdr3_nt cdr3_aa
TRBJ1-1 . . TRBV24-1 TGTGCCACCAGTGATAGGGCGAACACTGAAGCTTTCTTT CATSDRANTEAFF
TRBJ2-1 . TRBD2 TRBV27 TGTGCCAGCAGTCTCCTACTAGCGGGAGGGGGCAATGAGCAGTTCTTC CASSLLLAGGGNEQFF
TRBJ1-4 . . TRBV11-2 TGTGCCAGCAGCCTCGACAGATGGAATGAAAAACTGTTTTTT CASSLDRWNEKLFF
TRBJ1-4 . . TRBV5-4 TGTGCCAGCAGCTTACGCACGGGGGCAACTAATGAAAAACTGTTTTTT CASSLRTGATNEKLFF
TRBJ1-1 . . TRBV14 TGTGCCAGCAGCTTGACACTGTGGACTGAAGCTTTCTTT CASSLTLWTEAFF
TRBJ2-3 . . TRBV7-9 TGTGCCAGCACCTTGTTTCTAGGGTCTGGCACAGATACGCAGTATTTT CASTLFLGSGTDTQYF
TRBJ1-1 . TRBD1 TRBV13 TGTGCCAGCATCTTGGGTGTGACAGGGAGGACTGAAGCTTTCTTT CASILGVTGRTEAFF
TRBJ1-6 once . TRBV18 TGTGCCAGCTCACCACCGAACCCAGGTTATAATTCACCCCTCCACTTT CASSPPNPGYNSPLHF
TRBJ2-1 . TRBD2 TRBV2 TGTGCCAGCAGTTATACCGAAGCGGGAGATTCAAATGAGCAGTTCTTC CASSYTEAGDSNEQFF
TRBJ1-1 . TRBD1 TRBV10-2 TGCGCCGCCAGCCAGGGGGCTCACACTGAAGCTTTCTTT CAASQGAHTEAFF
TRBJ1-6 . . TRBV5-6 TGTGCCAGCACCGGGACTAGATCTAATTCACCCCTCCACTTT CASTGTRSNSPLHF
TRBJ1-1 . TRBD1 TRBV2 TGTGCCAGCACGACTTCAGGGGGCACTGAAGCTTTCTTT CASTTSGGTEAFF
TRBJ1-5 few . TRBV6-1 TGTGCCAGCAGTGATGCCGGGCAGGATCAGCCCCAGCATTTT CASSDAGQDQPQHF
TRBJ1-1 few . TRBV11-2 TGTGCCAGCAGCTCCCTGAGGAGGGCCACTGAAGCTTTCTTT CASSSLRRATEAFF
TRBJ2-1 . TRBD2 TRBV10-3 TGTGCCATCCGTGCGGGGACTAGCGGGGGGGCCTACAATGAGCAGTTCTTC CAIRAGTSGGAYNEQFF
TRBJ1-1 . . TRBV19 TGTGCCAGTAGTAGGCTCCCGAACACTGAAGCTTTCTTT CASSRLPNTEAFF
TRBJ1-2 . . TRBV25-1 TGTGCCAGCAGTCGGGGCGAAGGCTACACCTTC CASSRGEGYTF
TRBJ2-5 . . TRBV18 TGTGCCAGCTCACCAAGGACGCAAGAGACCCAGTACTTC CASSPRTQETQYF
TRBJ1-1 . . TRBV5-4 TGTGCCAGCAGCGGAGTCGGGCTGAACACTGAAGCTTTCTTT CASSGVGLNTEAFF
TRBJ1-4 . . TRBV19 TGTGCCTCTTCCTTGGTCAGGGATGAAAAACTGTTTTTT CASSLVRDEKLFF
TRBJ1-3 . . TRBV11-2 TGTGCCAGCAGCTCTGGGGTCCCTAGTACCATATATTTT CASSSGVPSTIYF
TRBJ1-1 . . TRBV2 TGTGCCAGCAGTGTAGAGGGCTCTGAAGCTTTCTTT CASSVEGSEAFF
TRBJ1-1 few . TRBV29-1 TGCAGCGTTGAAGGGTACACTGAAGCTTTCTTT CSVEGYTEAFF
TRBJ1-5 . . TRBV7-8 TGTGCCAGCAGCTTAATGAGGGTTAGCAATCAGCCCCAGCATTTT CASSLMRVSNQPQHF
TRBJ1-3 . . TRBV15 TGTGCCACCAGCAGAGCCCTCCGGGGATTGGGAAACACCATATATTTT CATSRALRGLGNTIYF
TRBJ1-1 . TRBD1 TRBV5-4 TGTGCCAGCAGCACCTGGACAGGGTCGAACACTGAAGCTTTCTTT CASSTWTGSNTEAFF
TRBJ1-5 . . TRBV12-3/TRBV12-4 TGTGCCAGCAGGGCGACCGGCAATCAGCCCCAGCATTTT CASRATGNQPQHF
TRBJ2-7 once . TRBV1 TGCACCAGCAGCCAAGATCTGGGATCAACCTACGAGCAGTACTTC CTSSQDLGSTYEQYF
TRBJ1-4 . . TRBV18 TGTGCCAGCTCACCCCGGAGGGGGGAGGAAAAACTGTTTTTT CASSPRRGEEKLFF
TRBJ2-1 . . TRBV4-2 TGTGCCAGCAGCCCCCCCGGGACTCCATACAATGAGCAGTTCTTC CASSPPGTPYNEQFF
TRBJ1-1 . . TRBV6-5 TGTGCCAGCAGTTTACGGTTTAGGGGGGATACTGAAGCTTTCTTT CASSLRFRGDTEAFF
TRBJ1-1 . . TRBV6-5 TGTGCCAGCAGTTACTCGAGGGGAGGCGAGAACACTGAAGCTTTCTTT CASSYSRGGENTEAFF
TRBJ1-1 . TRBD1 TRBV14 TGTGCCAGCAGGTTCCAGGGGGGCACTGAAGCTTTCTTT CASRFQGGTEAFF
TRBJ1-6 . . TRBV5-6 TGTGCCAGCAGTAGACCGGGCACCTATAATTCACCCCTCCACTTT CASSRPGTYNSPLHF
TRBJ2-1 . TRBD1 TRBV10-3 TGTGCCATCAGTGAGTCTCTACAGGGGAACAATGAGCAGTTCTTC CAISESLQGNNEQFF
TRBJ1-6 . TRBD1 TRBV2 TGTGCCAGCATAAGCCAGGGGGCGAAGAATTCACCCCTCCACTTT CASISQGAKNSPLHF
TRBJ1-5 . . TRBV27 TGTGCCAGCAGTTTAGGCAGGGGCGGTCAGCCCCAGCATTTT CASSLGRGGQPQHF
TRBJ2-1 . TRBD2 TRBV11-3 TGTGCCAGCAGCTTAGAACTAGCGGAATACAATGAGCAGTTCTTC CASSLELAEYNEQFF
TRBJ1-4 . . TRBV2 TGTGCCAGCAGTGAAGCCCCGGGTACAAAACTGTTTTTT CASSEAPGTKLFF
TRBJ2-7 . . TRBV18 TGTGCCAGCTCAGACGGAAACTCCTACGAGCAGTACTTC CASSDGNSYEQYF
TRBJ2-5 once . TRBV29-1 TGCAGCGTACTCGAGGGGGGAGAGACCCAGTACTTC CSVLEGGETQYF
TRBJ2-4 . . TRBV10-1 TGCGCCAGCAGTGCGGGCGGGATCGCCAAAAACATTCAGTACTTC CASSAGGIAKNIQYF
TRBJ2-1 . . TRBV6-6 TGTGCCAGCAGTCGGGGGTTAGGTCTAGGTGAACAGTTCTTC CASSRGLGLGEQFF
TRBJ2-5 . TRBD2 TRBV3-1/TRBV3-2 TGTGCCAGCAGCCTAGGACTAGCGGAGGGGGAGACCCAGTACTTC CASSLGLAEGETQYF
TRBJ2-7 . . TRBV5-5 TGTGCCAGCAGCTTGAGGTCGGGGTCCACCTACGAGCAGTACTTC CASSLRSGSTYEQYF
TRBJ2-1 . . TRBV6-5 TGTGCCCGCCACCGCCTCGATGAGCAGTTCTTC CARHRLDEQFF
TRBJ2-7 . TRBD1 TRBV29-1 TGCAGCGTTGAAGGGACAGGGGGCTACGAGCAGTACTTC CSVEGTGGYEQYF
TRBJ1-2 . . TRBV18 TGTGCCAGCTCACCACCTCAGGGGCGAAATGGCTACACCTTC CASSPPQGRNGYTF
TRBJ2-5 once . TRBV24-1 TGTGCCACCAGTGATCCCAGGGGGGTACCTCAAGAGACCCAGTACTTC CATSDPRGVPQETQYF
TRBJ1-2 . . TRBV2 TGTGCCAGCAGTGAAATGTGGGGCTACACCTTC CASSEMWGYTF
TRBJ2-2 . . TRBV2 TGTGCCAGCAGCCTCAACACCGGGGAGCTGTTTTTT CASSLNTGELFF
TRBJ2-3 . . TRBV19 TGTGCCAGTAGTATAGGGCACAGCAATACGCAGTATTTT CASSIGHSNTQYF
TRBJ2-3 . TRBD2 TRBV9 TGTGCCAGCAGCCCTCAGAGCGGGAGTATCGATACGCAGTATTTT CASSPQSGSIDTQYF
TRBJ2-5 . TRBD1 TRBV7-9 TGTGCCAGCAGTGGGGCAGGGGGAACCCAGTACTTC CASSGAGGTQYF